This T cell receptor (beta chain) was found in a study of cytomegalovirus exposure and HLA in healthy donors. The wider study: In an early release, HLA-typed donors contributed 77 million or so unique TCR sequences. Among several hundred genotyped donors, around 81% fell in the Caucasian-associated ancestry cluster. General observations from the study: The study assumed roughly uniform donor sequencing depth for presence/absence analyses. Some 16,000 TCR beta sequences were associated with HLA alleles at 0.05 false discovery rate in a later analysis.

The PCR employed 60 Vbeta primers together with 13 Jbeta primers. TCRdb keeps only in-frame clones here, not all; method: immunoSEQ multiplex PCR. The table lists about 110,000 clones, around 79% of them singletons. Per germline, CDR1 MNHEY and CDR2 SMNVEV (reference sequence). The V end was cut by 3 bases, the J end by 1 base, with 6 bases between. This CDR3 is built from 13 residues. Of note for this clone: Its matching antigen is unknown.

This receptor was identified in a man aged 55 to 70 in good health and CMV-seronegative. The chain recombines TRBV27 with TRBJ2-5; D ambiguous. Sequencing was performed on PBMCs. The CDR3 region is CASSFFRQETQYF. The DNA for the CDR3 is TGTGCCAGCAGTTTTTTCCGCCAAGAGACCCAGTACTTC.